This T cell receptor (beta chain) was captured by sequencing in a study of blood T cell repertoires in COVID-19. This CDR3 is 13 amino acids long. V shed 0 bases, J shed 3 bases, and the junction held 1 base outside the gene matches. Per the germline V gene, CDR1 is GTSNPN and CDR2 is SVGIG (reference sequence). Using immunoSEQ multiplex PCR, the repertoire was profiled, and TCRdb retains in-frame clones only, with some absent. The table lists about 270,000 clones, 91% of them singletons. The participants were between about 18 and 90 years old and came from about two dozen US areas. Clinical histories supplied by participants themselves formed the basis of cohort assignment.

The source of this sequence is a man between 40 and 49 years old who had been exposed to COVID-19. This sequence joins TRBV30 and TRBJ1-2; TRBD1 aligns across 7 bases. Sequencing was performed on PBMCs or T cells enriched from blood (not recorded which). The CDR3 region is CAWSVGTDYGYTF. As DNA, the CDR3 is TGTGCCTGGAGTGTCGGGACAGACTATGGCTACACCTTC.